The TCR beta chain under discussion was sequenced for a study of metastatic and nonmetastatic thyroid tumors (dated by TCRdb to about 2020). Regarding the research as a whole: Repertoires from peripheral blood and from tumor or nodule tissue samples of malignant and benign thyroid patients were compared.

The count of this clone is one. This clone's antigen is unknown. No much larger clone exists at a distance of one base, and base qualities are not known. One read amounts to weak evidence. Overall study outcomes, separate from this receptor: In both blood and tumor samples, TCR beta diversity was reported to be significantly higher in malignant tumors than in benign nodules.

The receptor library was made with PCR. Instrument on record: Illumina HiSeq 4000. High-throughput sequencing was used to profile the TCR beta-chain CDR3 region of each patient. For the original study's pipeline: A classifier to discriminate distant-metastatic papillary thyroid cancer patients was built from CDR3 differences across clinicopathological groups. To measure repertoire diversity the researchers used the Shannon index, while the Morisita-Horn index served to gauge how similar the tumor and blood repertoires were. Starting from the raw public reads, TCRdb applied fastp trimming at Q25, assembled clones with MiXCR and retained in-frame beta chains. The V and J calls here are based on TCRdb, not the publication. For this sample there are about 60,000 clones; around 15% appear just once. Of the sample, about 8.4% falls within the top ten clones. As encoded in the germline V gene, CDR1 is LGHNA while CDR2 is YSLEER. The germline V and J ends show losses of 2 bases and 5 bases respectively, and no gene match explains 3 bases of the junction. From cysteine to phenylalanine, the CDR3 is 15 amino acids long. Just the 45-base CDR3 DNA is kept, in frame starting at base 1.

Before undergoing thyroid surgery, none of the patients had been given any kind of treatment. The study retrospectively analysed patient clinical samples collected from about 2012 to 2018 using T-cell receptor beta sequencing. This chain is built from TRBV4-3 and TRBJ2-5; the junction holds 12 bases that match TRBD2. The sequence was collected from a male donor with papillary thyroid cancer or a benign thyroid nodule (not recorded which). Some clones in this sample may be carry-over from other donors' samples. The source material was blood. The CDR3 amino acid sequence is: CASSQLAGGRETQYF. The DNA sequence is as follows: TGCGCCAGCAGCCAACTAGCGGGAGGGCGGGAGACCCAGTACTTC.